These T cell receptor beta chains were read from a single sample in a study of metastatic and nonmetastatic thyroid tumors. TCRdb re-clonotyped the PCR reads via MiXCR. Of tens of thousands of clones listed, 3.5% to 5% are singletons. The specimen was blood. Source of these receptors: a female donor with papillary thyroid cancer or a benign thyroid nodule (not recorded which). Some clones in this sample may be carry-over from other donors' samples. The CDR3 runs from the conserved cysteine through the conserved F or W. Each record gives: J gene, clone size, V gene, D gene, CDR3 protein, CDR3 DNA. D genes are given only for firm matches. Not all rows give a size; the values are once, few, many and, for expanded clones, a class.

j_gene: TRBJ1-6; abundance: few; v_gene: TRBV7-6; d_gene: NA; CDR3aa: CASSLGGPGDSPLHF; CDR3nt: TGTGCCAGCAGCTTAGGGGGTCCGGGGGATTCACCCCTCCACTTT
j_gene: TRBJ2-2; abundance: many; v_gene: TRBV6-1; d_gene: NA; CDR3aa: CASSGRRGGELFF; CDR3nt: TGTGCCAGCAGCGGGAGAAGGGGCGGGGAGCTGTTTTTT
j_gene: TRBJ2-3; abundance: NA; v_gene: TRBV6-2/TRBV6-3; d_gene: NA; CDR3aa: CASTASGISADTQYF; CDR3nt: TGTGCCAGCACTGCGTCTGGCATCTCGGCGGATACACAGTATTTT
j_gene: TRBJ2-2; abundance: NA; v_gene: TRBV16; d_gene: NA; CDR3aa: CASSLIWPNTGELFF; CDR3nt: TGTGCCAGCAGCCTAATCTGGCCGAACACCGGGGAGCTGTTTTTT
j_gene: TRBJ2-3; abundance: few; v_gene: TRBV11-2; d_gene: TRBD2; CDR3aa: CASSQLGGRQGDTQYF; CDR3nt: TGTGCCAGCAGCCAACTCGGCGGGAGGCAGGGGGATACGCAGTATTTT
j_gene: TRBJ2-1; abundance: many; v_gene: TRBV2; d_gene: TRBD1; CDR3aa: CASSERTGDYNEQFF; CDR3nt: TGTGCCAGCAGTGAAAGGACAGGGGATTACAATGAGCAGTTCTTC
j_gene: TRBJ2-7; abundance: many; v_gene: TRBV4-2; d_gene: TRBD2; CDR3aa: CASSLGTSGGVGEQYF; CDR3nt: TGTGCCAGCAGCCTGGGGACTAGCGGGGGAGTGGGGGAGCAGTACTTC
j_gene: TRBJ2-1; abundance: few; v_gene: TRBV5-1; d_gene: NA; CDR3aa: CASRLGSGLQYNEQFF; CDR3nt: TGCGCCAGCAGACTGGGTAGCGGCCTACAATACAATGAGCAGTTCTTC
j_gene: TRBJ1-2; abundance: medium-sized; v_gene: TRBV15; d_gene: NA; CDR3aa: CATSDGVNYGYTF; CDR3nt: TGTGCCACCAGCGACGGGGTTAACTATGGCTACACCTTC
j_gene: TRBJ2-7; abundance: NA; v_gene: TRBV28; d_gene: NA; CDR3aa: CASSFQYEQYF; CDR3nt: TGTGCCAGCAGTTTCCAGTACGAGCAGTACTTC
j_gene: TRBJ2-1; abundance: few; v_gene: TRBV29-1; d_gene: TRBD2; CDR3aa: CSAEDSGRALNEQFF; CDR3nt: TGCAGCGCCGAAGACAGTGGGAGGGCTCTCAATGAGCAGTTCTTC
j_gene: TRBJ2-1; abundance: NA; v_gene: TRBV27; d_gene: NA; CDR3aa: CASSGGLRGEQFF; CDR3nt: TGTGCCAGCAGTGGGGGACTTCGGGGTGAGCAGTTCTTC
j_gene: TRBJ2-2; abundance: medium-sized; v_gene: TRBV6-2/TRBV6-3; d_gene: TRBD2; CDR3aa: CASSYRTGGDTGELFF; CDR3nt: TGTGCCAGCAGTTACCGGACGGGAGGGGACACCGGGGAGCTGTTTTTT
j_gene: TRBJ1-6; abundance: few; v_gene: TRBV19; d_gene: NA; CDR3aa: CASTHGHLNSPLHF; CDR3nt: TGTGCCAGTACCCACGGACACCTCAATTCACCCCTCCACTTT
j_gene: TRBJ2-1; abundance: few; v_gene: TRBV20-1; d_gene: NA; CDR3aa: CSGADRAAYNEQFF; CDR3nt: TGCAGTGGGGCCGATCGGGCGGCCTACAATGAGCAGTTCTTC
j_gene: TRBJ2-2; abundance: NA; v_gene: TRBV12-3/TRBV12-4; d_gene: TRBD2; CDR3aa: CASRVSGGSFGELFF; CDR3nt: TGTGCCAGCAGGGTTAGCGGGGGCTCTTTCGGGGAGCTGTTTTTT
j_gene: TRBJ1-1; abundance: many; v_gene: TRBV5-1; d_gene: TRBD1; CDR3aa: CASSWAGTENTEAFF; CDR3nt: TGCGCCAGCAGCTGGGCCGGGACAGAGAACACTGAAGCTTTCTTT
j_gene: TRBJ2-3; abundance: many; v_gene: TRBV20-1; d_gene: NA; CDR3aa: CSASGYTDTQYF; CDR3nt: TGCAGTGCTAGCGGATACACAGATACGCAGTATTTT
j_gene: TRBJ2-1; abundance: many; v_gene: TRBV3-1; d_gene: NA; CDR3aa: CASSPLHSAVNEQFF; CDR3nt: TGTGCCAGCAGCCCCTTACACTCCGCGGTCAATGAGCAGTTCTTC
j_gene: TRBJ1-1; abundance: medium-sized; v_gene: TRBV6-1; d_gene: TRBD1; CDR3aa: CASIPGTANTEAFF; CDR3nt: TGTGCCAGCATCCCTGGGACAGCGAACACTGAAGCTTTCTTT
j_gene: TRBJ1-1; abundance: few; v_gene: TRBV20-1; d_gene: NA; CDR3aa: CSADIGGIVEAFF; CDR3nt: TGCAGTGCGGACATAGGAGGGATCGTGGAAGCTTTCTTT
j_gene: TRBJ1-1; abundance: medium-sized; v_gene: TRBV6-5; d_gene: NA; CDR3aa: CASSYSLRRMNTEAFF; CDR3nt: TGTGCCAGCAGTTACTCCTTGAGGCGGATGAACACTGAAGCTTTCTTT
j_gene: TRBJ2-3; abundance: few; v_gene: TRBV30; d_gene: TRBD2; CDR3aa: CACLGLVGDTQYF; CDR3nt: TGTGCCTGCCTGGGACTAGTAGGCGATACGCAGTATTTT
j_gene: TRBJ2-7; abundance: few; v_gene: TRBV6-1; d_gene: TRBD2; CDR3aa: CASSEGGGGSYEQYF; CDR3nt: TGTGCCAGCAGTGAGGGTGGCGGGGGCTCCTACGAGCAGTACTTC
j_gene: TRBJ1-2; abundance: NA; v_gene: TRBV20-1; d_gene: NA; CDR3aa: CSARGLAVSYGYTF; CDR3nt: TGCAGTGCTAGAGGACTCGCTGTAAGCTATGGCTACACCTTC
j_gene: TRBJ2-1; abundance: few; v_gene: TRBV6-2/TRBV6-3; d_gene: NA; CDR3aa: CATPPGRDVDEQFF; CDR3nt: TGTGCCACCCCGCCGGGACGGGACGTCGATGAGCAGTTCTTC
j_gene: TRBJ1-6; abundance: few; v_gene: TRBV6-1; d_gene: TRBD1; CDR3aa: CASSIGSGQGANSPLHF; CDR3nt: TGTGCCAGTAGTATAGGCTCGGGACAGGGGGCGAATTCACCCCTCCACTTT
j_gene: TRBJ1-1; abundance: few; v_gene: TRBV28; d_gene: NA; CDR3aa: CASSLSLNTEAFF; CDR3nt: TGTGCCAGCAGTTTAAGTTTGAACACTGAAGCTTTCTTT
j_gene: TRBJ2-5; abundance: many; v_gene: TRBV29-1; d_gene: NA; CDR3aa: CSVEDRGSEETQYF; CDR3nt: TGCAGCGTTGAAGATCGAGGGTCCGAAGAGACCCAGTACTTC
j_gene: TRBJ2-7; abundance: NA; v_gene: TRBV2; d_gene: NA; CDR3aa: CASSDCRVAPWGQYF; CDR3nt: TGTGCCAGCAGTGATTGCCGGGTAGCGCCTTGGGGGCAGTACTTC
j_gene: TRBJ2-3; abundance: many; v_gene: TRBV5-1; d_gene: TRBD2; CDR3aa: CASSFGTSLDTQYF; CDR3nt: TGCGCCAGCAGCTTCGGGACTAGTCTCGATACGCAGTATTTT
j_gene: TRBJ2-1; abundance: NA; v_gene: TRBV12-3/TRBV12-4; d_gene: TRBD2; CDR3aa: CASSHSGNNEQFF; CDR3nt: TGTGCCAGCAGTCATAGCGGGAACAATGAGCAGTTCTTC
j_gene: TRBJ1-1; abundance: few; v_gene: TRBV2; d_gene: NA; CDR3aa: CASSEDGAETEAFF; CDR3nt: TGTGCCAGCAGTGAAGACGGTGCGGAGACTGAAGCTTTCTTT
j_gene: TRBJ1-3; abundance: many; v_gene: TRBV9; d_gene: NA; CDR3aa: CASSVALGAGNTIYF; CDR3nt: TGTGCCAGCAGCGTTGCCCTTGGAGCTGGAAACACCATATATTTT
j_gene: TRBJ2-7; abundance: many; v_gene: TRBV5-1; d_gene: TRBD1; CDR3aa: CASSLETGFHEQYF; CDR3nt: TGCGCCAGCAGCTTGGAGACAGGGTTCCACGAGCAGTACTTC
j_gene: TRBJ2-1; abundance: many; v_gene: TRBV7-9; d_gene: TRBD2; CDR3aa: CASSLWEGGEQFF; CDR3nt: TGTGCCAGCAGCTTATGGGAGGGCGGGGAGCAGTTCTTC
j_gene: TRBJ2-5; abundance: NA; v_gene: TRBV6-6; d_gene: TRBD1; CDR3aa: CASSYSTGGAETQYF; CDR3nt: TGTGCCAGCAGTTACTCGACAGGGGGCGCGGAGACCCAGTACTTC
j_gene: TRBJ2-7; abundance: few; v_gene: TRBV6-1; d_gene: NA; CDR3aa: CASTESSREDEEQYF; CDR3nt: TGTGCCAGCACTGAAAGCAGTCGGGAAGATGAGGAGCAGTACTTC
j_gene: TRBJ2-3; abundance: NA; v_gene: TRBV6-1; d_gene: NA; CDR3aa: CASSGYQGSHGGVDTQYF; CDR3nt: TGTGCCAGCAGTGGGTATCAGGGTTCCCACGGGGGAGTAGATACGCAGTATTTT
j_gene: TRBJ1-4; abundance: NA; v_gene: TRBV2; d_gene: NA; CDR3aa: CASMRQDVTNEKLFF; CDR3nt: TGTGCCAGCATGAGGCAGGATGTAACTAATGAAAAACTGTTTTTT
j_gene: TRBJ2-3; abundance: many; v_gene: TRBV3-1; d_gene: NA; CDR3aa: CASSPGGTDTQYF; CDR3nt: TGTGCCAGCTCCCCTGGCGGGACAGATACGCAGTATTTT
j_gene: TRBJ1-2; abundance: many; v_gene: TRBV19; d_gene: NA; CDR3aa: CASSHRQAPSYGYTF; CDR3nt: TGTGCCAGTAGTCACCGACAGGCCCCTAGCTATGGCTACACCTTC